This T cell receptor beta chain was documented in a study of blood T cells in healthy people across ages (dated by TCRdb to the mid-2010s). Study-wide context: Template switching captured roughly one uniquely barcoded TCR beta cDNA molecule per two T cells in model experiments. The donors were divided into four age groups: young (average around 15 years), middle-aged (under 40), aged (about 62) and long-lived (about 79). Using the same blood draw, the study looked at two additional independent replicas of 1 million unique cDNA reads for two donors, one aged 18 to 30 and the other aged 80 or older. To avoid experimental bias, donors of different ages were spread randomly across the sequencing lanes. Age-related changes in TCR beta repertoire diversity were measured in the study by deep sequencing normalized with unique cDNA molecular identifiers.

General conclusions and limits of the study: Compared with the aged group, the long-lived group had more naive CD4+ T cells, fewer expanded clones and increased TCR diversity, suggesting age selection. Estimates of total diversity based on one million sequenced T cells were considered lower bounds and underestimates. As age increased, observed TCR beta diversity per million T cells dropped in a roughly linear way, and a significant reduction was already evident by age 40. Bulk unsorted PBMC profiling prevented conclusive comparison of naive and antigen-experienced compartments. There was a strong correlation between observed TCR beta diversity and the percentage of naive T cells measured by flow cytometry. The CMV infection status of donors was not known, potentially confounding age-related changes in expanded clonotypes.

Turning to this clonotype: The antigen it binds to is not known. No base qualities exist here, and no much larger clone lies one base off it.

The library was prepared using 5' RACE. The instrument was an Illumina HiSeq 2500. A second PCR of about 6 to 11 cycles was performed with a sample-barcoded 5' primer and a J-beta primer mix. A template-switch 5' adaptor carrying 12 random nucleotides introduced a unique molecular identifier onto each TCR beta cDNA molecule. Each sample yielded at least 2.5 million CDR3-containing paired-end reads. First-strand cDNA was synthesized from all RNA with the Mint cDNA synthesis kit, primed by a TRBC-specific oligonucleotide. Following uracil-DNA glycosylase treatment, all cDNA underwent a first 18-cycle PCR with the universal primers M1SS and BC2_uni_R. Under the source paper's analysis protocol: Normalization of each sample was performed by random selection of 1 million high-quality reads, each carrying a distinct molecular identifier. Reads with shared molecular identifiers were discarded instead of being binned into consensus sequences. MiTCR, set to a Q25 quality threshold and the strictest error-elimination algorithm, was used for CDR3 identification, clonotype clustering and error correction. A nonparametric unseen species model with Euler transformation was used to estimate lower-bound total TCR beta diversity. In-frame beta chains were kept once TCRdb had trimmed the public reads at Q25 with fastp and called clones with MiXCR. CDR3 protein duplicates are merged, each entry listing the most common genes and DNA. The V and J calls reflect TCRdb's pipeline rather than the authors' work. A total of about 400,000 distinct CDR3 sequences appear in this sample, about 55% of them only once. Jointly, the top ten make up under 60% of the sample.

CDR1 and CDR2 were assigned from the germline V gene as SGHDN and FVKESK. There are 15 amino acids in the CDR3, from cysteine to phenylalanine inclusive. The retained sequence is limited to the CDR3, 45 bases, with the frame set at the first base. V was cut back by 3 bases and J by 1 base, leaving a gap of 9 bases between them. Systemically healthy Caucasian individuals from Russia, roughly 40 in total and aged about 6 to 100 years, were included as donors. Ten milliliters of peripheral blood were collected from each donor into EDTA-treated Vacutainer tubes. Ficoll-Paque density-gradient centrifugation was used to isolate PBMCs, with at least 6 million per sample. Total RNA, at least 5.5 micrograms per sample, was extracted from PBMCs with Trizol reagent. Naive CD45RAhigh/CD27high T cell percentages were measured by flow cytometry on a PBMC aliquot from every donor.

The sequenced sample consisted of blood. This chain is built from TRBV14 and TRBJ2-2, with the D gene not confidently named. The source is a man aged 55-75 years in good health. The nucleotide sequence reads as follows: TGTGCCAGCAGCCAGCGGACCCTGAACACCGGGGAGCTGTTTTTT. Its product reads: CASSQRTLNTGELFF.